Each of the 9 T cell receptor beta chains below was sequenced from the same sample in a study of T cell responses to AZD1222 COVID-19 vaccine. Here immunoSEQ multiplex PCR was the method, and the copy in TCRdb shows in-frame clones only, minus some. This table has about 79,000 clones, under 95% appearing once. Here the sequenced sample was peripheral blood, taken on day 0 of MenACWY control vaccination. The receptor source for this set is an adult in good health.

The chain has TRBV28 and TRBJ1-2; D gene ambiguous. V was clipped by 1 base and J by 4 bases, with 10 bases between them. The CDR3 contains 14 residues. Germline V CDR1 and CDR2: MDHEN, SYDVKM. The DNA of the CDR3 is TGTGCCAGCAGTTTATCTGCCGGAGCCTATGGCTACACCTTC. This translates into CASSLSAGAYGYTF.

The chain is built from TRBV12-3 or TRBV12-4 and TRBJ1-2; possible D gene TRBD1, 5 bases. The CDR3 is 12 residues long. Trimming cost V 7 bases and J 4 bases, with 10 bases left between them. Written as DNA, the CDR3 is TGTGCCAGCAACCTGAGGGGCTATGGCTACACCTTC. This sequence encodes CASNLRGYGYTF.

Worth noting for this clone: The same CDR3 arises from other DNA sequences in this sample as well. The genes are TRBV11-3 and TRBJ2-5, with D perhaps TRBD2 (6 bases). Germline loops: CDR1 SGHNT, CDR2 YENEEA. Trimming left V 1 base short and J 2 bases short, with 8 bases between. The CDR3 loop spans 14 amino acids. CDR3 nucleotides: TGTGCCAGCAGCTTAGGGGGGGAACAAGAGACCCAGTACTTC. Translation: CASSLGGEQETQYF.

The V gene is TRBV7-2, the J gene TRBJ1-5; D not certain. The CDR3 length is 14 residues. Germline CDR1 is SGHTA and CDR2 is FQGNSA. Trimming removed 1 base from V and 5 bases from J, with 9 bases in between. The CDR3: CASSLGGRDQPQHF. CDR3 bases: TGTGCCAGCAGCTTAGGAGGGAGGGATCAGCCCCAGCATTTT. The full variable domain, in which reference TRBV7-2 and TRBJ1-5 provide the parts outside the CDR3, is GAGVSQSPSNKVTEKGKDVELRCDPISGHTALYWYRQSLGQGLEFLIYFQGNSAPDKSGLPSDRFSAERTGGSVSTLTIQRTQQEDSAVYLCASSLGGRDQPQHFGDGTRLSIL.

The CDR3 sequence is CASSQDRPSQQFF. The CDR3 bases are TGCGCCAGCAGCCAAGATCGGCCATCCCAGCAGTTCTTC. The J gene is TRBJ2-1, the V gene TRBV4-3; D gene uncertain. CDR3 size: 13 residues. From germline, CDR1 is LGHNA and CDR2 YSLEER. Deletions cut 0 bases from V and 11 bases from J, with 11 bases between.

This sequence joins TRBV6-2 or TRBV6-3 and TRBJ1-2, with D hard to call. Germline V CDR1 and CDR2: MNHEY, SVGEGT. The CDR3 loop spans 13 amino acids. Trimming removed 3 bases from V and 2 bases from J, with 7 bases in between. CDR3 nucleotides: TGTGCCAGCAGTTATGGGGAGAACTATGGCTACACCTTC. Translating gives CASSYGENYGYTF.

This chain joins TRBV10-3 and TRBJ2-3, with 10 bases lining up with TRBD1. The CDR3 extends over 14 amino acids. Germline lookup yields CDR1 ENHRY and CDR2 SYGVKD. V trimming: 5 bases; J trimming: 3 bases; junction bases outside the gene matches: 2. CDR3 in amino acids: CAISRDRGTDTQYF. The CDR3 DNA reads as TGTGCCATCAGTAGGGACAGGGGAACAGATACGCAGTATTTT.

The rearrangement uses TRBV5-1 and TRBJ2-3, with a tentative D call TRBD2 (5 bases). Trimming took off 0 bases at V and 0 bases at J, with 11 bases between the two ends. The CDR3 is made up of 16 amino acids. Germline V gene lookup returns CDR1 SGHRS and CDR2 YFSETQ. DNA for the CDR3: TGCGCCAGCAGCTTGGTTGGCGGGTCTAGCACAGATACGCAGTATTTT. Its protein is CASSLVGGSSTDTQYF. The full variable domain, completed using reference TRBV5-1 and TRBJ2-3, is KAGVTQTPRYLIKTRGQQVTLSCSPISGHRSVSWYQQTPGQGLQFLFEYFSETQRNKGNFPGRFSGRQFSNSRSEMNVSTLELGDSALYLCASSLVGGSSTDTQYFGPGTRLTVL.

In DNA form, the CDR3 reads TGTGCCAGCAGCCCTCCGACTCGGGCAGATACGCAGTATTTT. Residues: CASSPPTRADTQYF. This sequence joins TRBV27 and TRBJ2-3; no reliable D call. The germline V and J ends were trimmed by 6 bases and 4 bases, with 14 bases remaining between them. The CDR3 is 14 residues long. Germline CDR1 reads MNHEY; CDR2 reads SMNVEV (reference sequence).